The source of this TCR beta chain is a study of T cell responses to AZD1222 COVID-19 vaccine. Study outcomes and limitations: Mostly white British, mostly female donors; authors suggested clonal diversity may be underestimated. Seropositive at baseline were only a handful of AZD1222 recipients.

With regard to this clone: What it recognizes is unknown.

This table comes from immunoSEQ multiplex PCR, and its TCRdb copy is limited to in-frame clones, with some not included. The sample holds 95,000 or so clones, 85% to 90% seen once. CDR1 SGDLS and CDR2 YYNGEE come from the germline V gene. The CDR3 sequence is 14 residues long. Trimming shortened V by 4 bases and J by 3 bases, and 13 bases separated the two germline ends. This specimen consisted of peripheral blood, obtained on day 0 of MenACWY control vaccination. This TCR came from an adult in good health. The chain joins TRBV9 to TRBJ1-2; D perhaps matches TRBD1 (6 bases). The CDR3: CASSPPWTDYGYTF. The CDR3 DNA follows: TGTGCCAGCAGCCCCCCCTGGACAGACTATGGCTACACCTTC.